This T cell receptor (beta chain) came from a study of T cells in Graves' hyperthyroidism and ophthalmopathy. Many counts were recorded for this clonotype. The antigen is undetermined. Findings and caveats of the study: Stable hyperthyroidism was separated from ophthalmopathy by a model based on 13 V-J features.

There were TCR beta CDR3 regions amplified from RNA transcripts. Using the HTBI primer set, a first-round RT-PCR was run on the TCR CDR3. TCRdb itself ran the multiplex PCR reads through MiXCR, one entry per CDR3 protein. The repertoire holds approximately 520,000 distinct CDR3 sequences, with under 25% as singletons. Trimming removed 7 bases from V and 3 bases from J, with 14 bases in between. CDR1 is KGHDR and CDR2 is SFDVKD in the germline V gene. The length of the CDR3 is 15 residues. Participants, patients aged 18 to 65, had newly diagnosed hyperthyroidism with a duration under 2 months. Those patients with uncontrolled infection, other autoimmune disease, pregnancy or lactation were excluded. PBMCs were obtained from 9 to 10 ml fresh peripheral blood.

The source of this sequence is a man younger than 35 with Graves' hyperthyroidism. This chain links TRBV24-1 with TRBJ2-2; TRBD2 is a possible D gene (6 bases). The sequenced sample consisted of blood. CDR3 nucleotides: TGTGCCACCAGGTCGGGGGAATCACACACCGGGGAGCTGTTTTTT. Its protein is CATRSGESHTGELFF.